These 22 T cell receptor beta chains came from one sample sequenced in a study of cytomegalovirus exposure and HLA in healthy donors. 60 Vbeta and 13 Jbeta primers were used in PCR. This table comes from immunoSEQ multiplex PCR, and its TCRdb copy is limited to in-frame clones, with some not included. This sample has about 160,000 clones; around 76% occur once, and the top ten carry about 1.6%. Sequenced input: PBMCs. Every receptor here comes from a man aged 35 to 55 in good health and CMV-seronegative.

The chain has TRBV15 and TRBJ2-7; 7 bases are shared with TRBD1. Germline V gene data show CDR1 as LNHNV and CDR2 as YYDKDF (reference sequence). The junction had 6 bases not matched to a gene; V was cut back by 3 bases and J by 4 bases. The CDR3 extends over 14 amino acids. The CDR3 nucleotides are TGTGCCACCAGCAGCAGGGGGTTGAGGTACGAGCAGTACTTC. Translated: CATSSRGLRYEQYF.

The chain uses TRBV5-1 and TRBJ1-1; 7 nucleotides align to TRBD1. The CDR3 length is 15 residues. V was clipped by 6 bases and J by 0 bases; unmatched bases: 8. Germline V gives CDR1 SGHRS, CDR2 YFSETQ. The CDR3 region is CASKGKGAVNTEAFF. In DNA, the CDR3 is TGCGCCAGCAAAGGTAAGGGGGCGGTGAACACTGAAGCTTTCTTT.

This chain uses TRBV2 with TRBJ2-7; 7 nucleotides align to TRBD1. Germline V CDR1 and CDR2: SNHLY, FYNNEI. The CDR3 has 17 amino acids. The DNA of the CDR3 is TGTGCGAAGAGTACCGGGACAGCGCCGCTATCTTCCTACGAGCAGTACTTC. Translating gives CAKSTGTAPLSSYEQYF.

The genes are TRBV5-1 and TRBJ2-1; D gene ambiguous. Trimming pared 1 base from V and 0 bases from J, leaving 8 bases between. This CDR3 is 15 amino acids long. Germline V gives CDR1 SGHRS, CDR2 YFSETQ. The DNA for the CDR3 is TGCGCCAGCAGCTTGTTGCCAGGCTCCTACAATGAGCAGTTCTTC. This sequence encodes CASSLLPGSYNEQFF.

The rearrangement links TRBV10-3 to TRBJ2-2; 7 bases fit TRBD1. V lost 5 bases, J lost 3 bases, and 18 bases stayed unmatched. CDR3 length equals 19 residues. Germline CDR1 reads ENHRY; CDR2 reads SYGVKD. CDR3 sequence: CAISLTRTGTEGHTGELFF. The CDR3 DNA reads TGTGCCATCAGTCTTACCCGCACCGGGACAGAGGGACACACCGGGGAGCTGTTTTTT.

The V gene is TRBV10-3, the J gene TRBJ1-5; 7 bases align to TRBD1. The CDR3 covers 15 residues. V dropped 0 bases and J dropped 3; count of bases not matched to a gene: 2. Germline assignment: CDR1 ENHRY and CDR2 SYGVKD. CDR3 in DNA: TGTGCCATCAGTGAGTCCGGGACAGTCAATCAGCCCCAGCATTTT. Translated: CAISESGTVNQPQHF.

The rearrangement joins TRBV7-2 to TRBJ1-3, with 9 positions matching TRBD1. V was pared by 5 bases and J by 4 bases, with 9 bases of the junction left unmatched. Germline CDR1 SGHTA, CDR2 FQGNSA. The CDR3 totals 16 residues. The CDR3 coding sequence is TGTGCCAGCAGCCTTTCTACAGGGGGCGGGGGAAACACCATATATTTT. As protein: CASSLSTGGGGNTIYF.

The chain carries TRBV5-5 and TRBJ2-5, with D perhaps matching TRBD1 (5 bases). V gave up 4 bases and J gave up 1 base, with 11 bases separating them. The CDR3 consists of 14 residues. CDR1 SGHKS and CDR2 YYEKEE come from the germline V gene (reference sequence). The CDR3 coding sequence is TGTGCCAGCAGCACAATAACAGGCCAAGAGACCCAGTACTTC. Residues: CASSTITGQETQYF.

The rearrangement links TRBV7-2 to TRBJ2-1; D gene uncertain. CDR1 and CDR2 from the germline V gene are SGHTA and FQGNSA. The CDR3 spans 15 residues. The V and J ends lost 5 bases and 1 base respectively, with 12 bases between them. CDR3 in DNA: TGTGCCAGCAGCATCGAGATTCCTTCCTACAATGAGCAGTTCTTC. This sequence encodes CASSIEIPSYNEQFF. The entire variable domain, with the rest obtained from reference TRBV7-2 and TRBJ2-1, is as follows: GAGVSQSPSNKVTEKGKDVELRCDPISGHTALYWYRQSLGQGLEFLIYFQGNSAPDKSGLPSDRFSAERTGGSVSTLTIQRTQQEDSAVYLCASSIEIPSYNEQFFGPGTRLTVL.

This clone was seen only once. The chain is built from TRBV7-2 and TRBJ1-1; possibly TRBD1 for D (5 bases). The CDR3 length is 13 residues. The germline V and J ends were trimmed by 3 bases and 1 base, with 6 bases remaining between them. Germline V gene sequence: CDR1 SGHTA, CDR2 FQGNSA. The CDR3, as DNA: TGTGCCAGCAGCTTGGACACGAACACTGAAGCTTTCTTT. Its translation is CASSLDTNTEAFF.

The chain recombines TRBV9 with TRBJ2-1, with D possibly TRBD2 on 5 matching bases. Germline CDR1 reads SGDLS; CDR2 reads YYNGEE. The CDR3 is 14 amino acids. V lost 0 bases, J lost 7 bases, and 11 bases lay in between. This CDR3 reads CASSVVSRDNEQFF. The DNA for the CDR3 is TGTGCCAGCAGCGTAGTTTCTCGGGATAATGAGCAGTTCTTC. Drawing the rest from reference TRBV9 and TRBJ2-1, the complete variable domain is DSGVTQTPKHLITATGQRVTLRCSPRSGDLSVYWYQQSLDQGLQFLIQYYNGEERAKGNILERFSAQQFPDLHSELNLSSLELGDSALYFCASSVVSRDNEQFFGPGTRLTVL.

V usage is TRBV5-4 and J usage is TRBJ2-7; 12 bases map to TRBD2. Germline V gene lookup returns CDR1 SGHNT and CDR2 YYREEE (reference sequence). The CDR3 sequence is 15 residues long. J gave up 2 bases and V 4 bases, and 4 bases lay outside the gene matches. CDR3 amino acids: CASSLAGGSPYEQYV. CDR3 in DNA: TGTGCCAGCAGCCTAGCGGGAGGGTCCCCCTACGAGCAGTACGTC.

This chain links TRBV27 with TRBJ2-1; 8 bases match TRBD2. With V trimmed by 7 bases and J by 7 bases, 6 bases remained unmatched. The CDR3 has 13 amino acids. Germline values: CDR1 MNHEY, CDR2 SMNVEV (reference sequence). CDR3 amino acids: CASKTSVLNEQFF. CDR3 sequence (DNA): TGTGCCAGCAAGACTAGCGTCCTAAATGAGCAGTTCTTC.

The chain carries TRBV27 and TRBJ2-2, with D possibly being TRBD1 (5 bases). The germline V and J ends were trimmed by 2 bases and 5 bases, with 12 bases remaining between them. CDR1 is MNHEY, CDR2 SMNVEV, per germline (reference sequence). The CDR3 sequence is 15 residues long. The CDR3 DNA sequence: TGTGCCAGCAGTTTAGGTGCAGGGCAGACCGGGGAGCTGTTTTTT. Translated, it gives CASSLGAGQTGELFF.

The rearrangement links TRBV9 to TRBJ2-1; weak D call: TRBD1 (6 bases). The CDR3 covers 14 residues. Trimming pared 0 bases from V and 8 bases from J, leaving 12 bases between. Germline V gene sequence: CDR1 SGDLS, CDR2 YYNGEE. In nucleotides, the CDR3 is TGTGCCAGCAGCGTAGACAGGGTTAGGGATGAGCAGTTCTTC. Translating it yields CASSVDRVRDEQFF.

This chain links TRBV7-9 with TRBJ2-2, with D maybe TRBD1 (6 bases). Germline V gene lookup returns CDR1 SEHNR and CDR2 FQNEAQ (reference sequence). There are 14 residues in the CDR3. V shed 1 base and J shed 6 bases, with 9 bases lying between them. CDR3: CASSLVAGAGELFF. The DNA for the CDR3 is TGTGCCAGCAGCTTAGTCGCAGGGGCCGGGGAGCTGTTTTTT.

The chain is built from TRBV27 and TRBJ2-7; possibly TRBD2 for D (6 bases). Per the germline V gene, CDR1 is MNHEY and CDR2 is SMNVEV (reference sequence). The CDR3 runs 12 residues. The germline V and J ends were trimmed by 10 bases and 1 base, with 11 bases remaining between them. CDR3 nucleotide sequence: TGTGCCACCGGGACTTTGTCCTACGAGCAGTACTTC. It yields the protein CATGTLSYEQYF.

This sequence joins TRBV7-2 and TRBJ2-2; 7 bases are a match to TRBD2. Per germline, CDR1 SGHTA and CDR2 FQGNSA. V shed 4 bases, J shed 5 bases, and the junction held 4 bases outside the gene matches. This CDR3 is built from 14 residues. The CDR3 coding sequence is TGTGCCAGCAGCTCCGAGGGAGGGACCGGGGAGCTGTTTTTT. Protein product: CASSSEGGTGELFF.

V usage is TRBV9 and J usage is TRBJ1-6; 8 nucleotides line up with TRBD1. Per the germline V gene, CDR1 is SGDLS and CDR2 is YYNGEE. This CDR3 region has 15 residues. V gave up 4 bases and J gave up 7 bases; unmatched junction bases: 7. Here the CDR3 DNA reads TGTGCCAGCAGCACAGGACAGGGAAGAAATTCACCCCTCCACTTT. Amino acids: CASSTGQGRNSPLHF.

The genes are TRBV7-9 and TRBJ1-5, with 11 positions matching TRBD1. The ends lost 6 bases at V and 3 bases at J; junction bases unmatched: 7. CDR1 and CDR2 (germline): SEHNR, FQNEAQ (reference sequence). This CDR3 is 16 amino acids long. CDR3 in amino acids: CASSQGQGGYNQPQHF. In nucleotides, the CDR3 is TGTGCCAGCAGTCAGGGACAGGGGGGTTACAATCAGCCCCAGCATTTT.

The genes are TRBV6-6 and TRBJ1-1; D gene uncertain. This CDR3 spans 12 amino acids. The germline V and J ends were trimmed by 0 bases and 13 bases, with 12 bases remaining between them. Germline V gives CDR1 MNHNY, CDR2 SVGAGI (reference sequence). The chain's CDR3 is CASSYSSQTVFF. CDR3 bases: TGTGCCAGCAGTTACTCATCCCAAACAGTTTTCTTT.

The chain carries TRBV4-2 and TRBJ2-7; TRBD1 aligns across 9 bases. CDR3 length equals 15 residues. Germline CDR1 and CDR2: LGHNA and YNFKEQ. The trim removed 0 bases at V and 4 bases at J, leaving 4 bases unmatched. CDR3: CASSQESDRGYEQYF. In nucleotides, the CDR3 is TGTGCCAGCAGCCAAGAATCGGACAGGGGATACGAGCAGTACTTC.